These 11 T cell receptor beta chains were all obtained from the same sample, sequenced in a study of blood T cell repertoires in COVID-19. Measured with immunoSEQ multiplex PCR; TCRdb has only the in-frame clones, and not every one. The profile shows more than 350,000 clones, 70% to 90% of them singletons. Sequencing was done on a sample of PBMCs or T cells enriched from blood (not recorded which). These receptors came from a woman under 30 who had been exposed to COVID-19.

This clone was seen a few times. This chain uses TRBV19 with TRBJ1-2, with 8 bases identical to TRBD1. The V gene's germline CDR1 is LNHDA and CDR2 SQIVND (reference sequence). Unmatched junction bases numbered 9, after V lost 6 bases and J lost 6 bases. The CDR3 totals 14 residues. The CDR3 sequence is CASRTGTGVNGYTF. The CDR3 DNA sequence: TGTGCCAGTAGAACCGGGACAGGCGTTAATGGCTACACCTTC.

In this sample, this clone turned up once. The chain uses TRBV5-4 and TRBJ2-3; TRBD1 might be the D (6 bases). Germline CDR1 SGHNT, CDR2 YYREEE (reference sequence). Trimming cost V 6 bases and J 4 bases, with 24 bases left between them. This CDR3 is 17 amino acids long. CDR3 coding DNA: TGTGCCAGCACCTTAGGCATGGGGGCCTCCTCGGCAGATACGCAGTATTTT. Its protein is CASTLGMGASSADTQYF.

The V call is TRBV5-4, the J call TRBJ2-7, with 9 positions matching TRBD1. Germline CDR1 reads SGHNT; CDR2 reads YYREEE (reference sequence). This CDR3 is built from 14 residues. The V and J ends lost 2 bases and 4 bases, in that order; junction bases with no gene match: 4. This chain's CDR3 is CASSFGGTGYEQYF. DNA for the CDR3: TGTGCCAGCAGCTTTGGGGGGACAGGGTACGAGCAGTACTTC.

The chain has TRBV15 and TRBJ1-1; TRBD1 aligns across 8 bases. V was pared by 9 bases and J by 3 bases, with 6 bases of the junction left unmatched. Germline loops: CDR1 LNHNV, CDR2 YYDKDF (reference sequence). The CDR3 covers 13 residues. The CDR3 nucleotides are TGTGCCACGGGTCTGACAGGGGACACTGAAGCTTTCTTT. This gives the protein CATGLTGDTEAFF.

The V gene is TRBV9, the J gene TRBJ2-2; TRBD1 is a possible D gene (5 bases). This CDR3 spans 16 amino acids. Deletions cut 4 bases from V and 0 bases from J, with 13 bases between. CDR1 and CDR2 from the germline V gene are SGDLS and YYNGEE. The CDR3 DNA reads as TGTGCCAGCAGCCCCGGAAAACAGGCGAACACCGGGGAGCTGTTTTTT. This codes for CASSPGKQANTGELFF.

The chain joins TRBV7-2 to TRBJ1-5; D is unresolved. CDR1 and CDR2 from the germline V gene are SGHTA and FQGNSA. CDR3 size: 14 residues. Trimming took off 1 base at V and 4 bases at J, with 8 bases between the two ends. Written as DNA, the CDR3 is TGTGCCAGCAGCTTAGGTAGGAGTAATCAGCCCCAGCATTTT. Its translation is CASSLGRSNQPQHF.

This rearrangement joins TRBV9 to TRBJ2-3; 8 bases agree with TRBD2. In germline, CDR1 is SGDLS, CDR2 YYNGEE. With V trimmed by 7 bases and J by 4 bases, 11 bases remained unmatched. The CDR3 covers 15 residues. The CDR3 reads CASVPGGAAADTQYF. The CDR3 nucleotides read TGTGCCAGCGTACCCGGGGGGGCCGCGGCAGATACGCAGTATTTT. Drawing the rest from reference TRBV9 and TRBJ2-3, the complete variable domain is DSGVTQTPKHLITATGQRVTLRCSPRSGDLSVYWYQQSLDQGLQFLIQYYNGEERAKGNILERFSAQQFPDLHSELNLSSLELGDSALYFCASVPGGAAADTQYFGPGTRLTVL.

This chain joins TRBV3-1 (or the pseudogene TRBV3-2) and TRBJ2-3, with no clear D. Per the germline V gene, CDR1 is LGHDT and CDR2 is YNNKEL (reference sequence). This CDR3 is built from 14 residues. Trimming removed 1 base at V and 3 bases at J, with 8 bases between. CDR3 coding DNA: TGTGCCAGCAGCCAAGTATCCGGGACAGATACGCAGTATTTT. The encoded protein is CASSQVSGTDTQYF.

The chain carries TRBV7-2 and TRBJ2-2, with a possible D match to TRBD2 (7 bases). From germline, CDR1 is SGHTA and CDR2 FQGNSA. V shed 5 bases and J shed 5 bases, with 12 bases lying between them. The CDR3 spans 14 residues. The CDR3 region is CASSQGRGTGELFF. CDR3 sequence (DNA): TGTGCCAGCAGCCAGGGGCGGGGGACCGGGGAGCTGTTTTTT.

The CDR3 spells CASSPIFDTQYF. The CDR3, as DNA: TGTGCCAGCAGCCCAATTTTCGATACGCAGTATTTT. V usage is TRBV9 and J usage is TRBJ2-3; D remains unclear. V lost 4 bases, J lost 6 bases, and 9 bases lay in between. The CDR3 covers 12 residues. In germline, CDR1 is SGDLS, CDR2 YYNGEE.

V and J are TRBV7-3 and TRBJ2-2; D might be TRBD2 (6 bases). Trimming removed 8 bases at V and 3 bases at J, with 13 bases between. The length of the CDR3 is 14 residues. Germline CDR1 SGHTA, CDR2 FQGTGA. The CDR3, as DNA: TGTGCCAGCCGACCGGAGGGGTACACCGGGGAGCTGTTTTTT. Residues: CASRPEGYTGELFF.